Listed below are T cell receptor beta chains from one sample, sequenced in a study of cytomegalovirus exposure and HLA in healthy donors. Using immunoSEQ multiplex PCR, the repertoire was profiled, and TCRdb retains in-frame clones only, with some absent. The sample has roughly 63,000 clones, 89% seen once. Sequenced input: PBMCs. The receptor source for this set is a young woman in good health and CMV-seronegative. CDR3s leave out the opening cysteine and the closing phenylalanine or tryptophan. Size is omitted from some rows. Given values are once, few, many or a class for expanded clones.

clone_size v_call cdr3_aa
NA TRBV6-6 ASSSWAAHNEQF
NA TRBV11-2 ASSFSGPTEAF
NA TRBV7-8 ASSLSQGVVETQY
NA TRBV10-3 AIRLGLAGVSGELF
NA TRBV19 ASRVIGKETQY
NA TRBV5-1 ASSPEAASNEQF
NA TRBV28 ASSPPHRGEDEQF
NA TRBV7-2 ASSLGGPLSGNTIY
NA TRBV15 ATSRGGTVGNTIY
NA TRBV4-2 ASSQDAGVARSPLH
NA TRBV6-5 ASSHPGGMDTEAF
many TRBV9 ASRAGSGNTGELF
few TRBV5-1 ASSLAGGGNGNTIY
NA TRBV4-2 ASSQDGLQRGGNEQF
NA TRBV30 AWTTTPWTSPTGNEQF
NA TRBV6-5 ASSPSLAGTIY
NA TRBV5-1 ASSLTGTGFYEQY
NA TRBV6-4 ASSDGLDEKLF
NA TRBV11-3 ASSLGGRTDTQY
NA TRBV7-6 ASSFPGSRTDTQY
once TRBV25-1 ATTDRGAGTEAF
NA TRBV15 ATSRGVGQGTDTQY
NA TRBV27 ASSRTGLSNQPQH
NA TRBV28 ASSPPELGNTIY
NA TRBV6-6 ASSYDSYSGNTIY
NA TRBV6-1 ASSEWVKGGGTEAF
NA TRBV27 ASTGTSGLDTQY
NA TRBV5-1 ASSWTSGTGTDTQY
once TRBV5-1 ASSDPQVQTGQVYGYT
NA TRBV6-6 ASSYSNSLGGTEAF
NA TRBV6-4 ASSREGGSTDTQY
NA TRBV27 ASSAGTGPYEQY
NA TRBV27 ASSLAGPPDEQY
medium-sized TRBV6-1 ASSEIKGGTDTQY
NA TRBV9 ASRRGVPLGTGELF
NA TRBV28 ASISGQLYGYT
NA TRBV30 AWRGLGQGGYEQY
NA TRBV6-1 ATIQGRSYNEQF
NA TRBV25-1 ASSRTGYNEQF
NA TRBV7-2 ASSFGGDSGNTIY
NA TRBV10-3 AISVQGFGTEAF
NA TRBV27 ASSLGTSGSSYNEQF
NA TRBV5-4 ASSLGPNTSPQETQY
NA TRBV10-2 ASSVGTSGYEQY
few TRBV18 ASSPPIGGPYSSTDTQY
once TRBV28 ASSYTGTGTQETQY
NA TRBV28 ASRTPGGNTEAF
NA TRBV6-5 ASTSVGGPTEAF
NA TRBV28 ASSLTKIDRVDQPQH
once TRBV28 ASSLYVAGGRREQF
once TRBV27 ASSFKQAGTGAYEQY
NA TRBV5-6 ASSFLSGTGELF
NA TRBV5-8 ASSFRLAGGGIQY
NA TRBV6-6 ASSYQEGWTGELF
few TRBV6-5 ASSYSGTRGYEQY